This TCR beta chain was sequenced in a study of breast tumors, draining lymph nodes, adjacent tissues. This clonotype has a count of ten or more. With V trimmed by 1 base and J by 1 base, 8 bases remained unmatched. Germline V lookup: CDR1 LNHNV, CDR2 YYDKDF (reference sequence). The CDR3 covers 17 residues. Samples came from axillary lymph nodes draining the breast cancer. TCRdb independently ran MiXCR on the multiplex PCR reads; one entry per CDR3 protein. The sample lists some 100,000 distinct CDR3 sequences; around 20% were seen once. The gene calls are TRBV15 and TRBJ2-5; TRBD1 matches at 8 bases. The sequence was collected from a female donor with breast cancer. Some clones in this sample may be carry-over from other donors' samples. Sequencing was performed on axillary lymph node tissue. CDR3 DNA: TGTGCCACCAGCAGAGGCCTTGCCGGGACAGGCCAAGAGACCCAGTACTTC. Translating it yields CATSRGLAGTGQETQYF.